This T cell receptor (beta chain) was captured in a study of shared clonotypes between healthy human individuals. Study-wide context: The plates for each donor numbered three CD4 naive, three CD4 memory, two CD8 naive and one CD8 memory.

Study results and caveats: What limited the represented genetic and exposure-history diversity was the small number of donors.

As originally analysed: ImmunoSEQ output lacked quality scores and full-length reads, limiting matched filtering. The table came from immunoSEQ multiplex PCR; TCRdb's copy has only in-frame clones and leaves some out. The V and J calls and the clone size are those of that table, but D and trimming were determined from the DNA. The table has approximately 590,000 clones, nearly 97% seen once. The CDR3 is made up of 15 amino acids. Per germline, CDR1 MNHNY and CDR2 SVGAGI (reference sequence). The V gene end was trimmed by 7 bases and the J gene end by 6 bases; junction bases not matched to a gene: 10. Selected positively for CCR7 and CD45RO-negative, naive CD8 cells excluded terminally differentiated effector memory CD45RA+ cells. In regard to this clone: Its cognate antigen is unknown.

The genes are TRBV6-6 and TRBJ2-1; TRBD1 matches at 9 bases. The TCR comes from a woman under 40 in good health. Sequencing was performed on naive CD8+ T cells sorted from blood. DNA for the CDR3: TGTGCCAGCAAACCGGGACAGGGCTCCGGCAATGAGCAGTTCTTC. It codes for CASKPGQGSGNEQFF.